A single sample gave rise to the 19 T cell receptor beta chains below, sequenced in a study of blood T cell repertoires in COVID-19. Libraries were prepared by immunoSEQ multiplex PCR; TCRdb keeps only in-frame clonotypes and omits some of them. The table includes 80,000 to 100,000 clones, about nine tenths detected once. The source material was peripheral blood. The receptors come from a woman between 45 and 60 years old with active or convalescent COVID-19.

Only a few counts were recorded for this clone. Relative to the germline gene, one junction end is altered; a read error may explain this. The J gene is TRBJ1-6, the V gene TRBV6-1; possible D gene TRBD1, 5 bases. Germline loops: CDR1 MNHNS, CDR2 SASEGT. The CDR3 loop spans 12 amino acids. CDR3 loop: CASSDTTRGKTF. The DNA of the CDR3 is TGTGCCAGCAGTGATACTACCCGGGGGAAGACGTTT.

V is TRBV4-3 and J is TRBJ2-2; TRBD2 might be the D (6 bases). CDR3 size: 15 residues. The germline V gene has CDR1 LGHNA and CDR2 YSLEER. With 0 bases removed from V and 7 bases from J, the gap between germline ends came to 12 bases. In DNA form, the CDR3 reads TGCGCCAGCAGCCAAGAGGCGCGGGGAGTCGGGGAGCTGTTTTTT. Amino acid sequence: CASSQEARGVGELFF.

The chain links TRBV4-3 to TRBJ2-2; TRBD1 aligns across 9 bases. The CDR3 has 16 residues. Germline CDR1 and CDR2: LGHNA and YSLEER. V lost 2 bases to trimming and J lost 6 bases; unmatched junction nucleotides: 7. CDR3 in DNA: TGCGCCAGCAGCCAACCTGGACAGGGGAGAGCCGGGGAGCTGTTTTTT. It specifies CASSQPGQGRAGELFF.

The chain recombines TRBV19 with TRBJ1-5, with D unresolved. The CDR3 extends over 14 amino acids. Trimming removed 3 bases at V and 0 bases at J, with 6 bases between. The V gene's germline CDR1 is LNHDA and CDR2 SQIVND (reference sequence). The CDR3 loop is CASSIAGSNQPQHF. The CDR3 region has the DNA TGTGCCAGTAGTATTGCGGGTAGCAATCAGCCCCAGCATTTT.

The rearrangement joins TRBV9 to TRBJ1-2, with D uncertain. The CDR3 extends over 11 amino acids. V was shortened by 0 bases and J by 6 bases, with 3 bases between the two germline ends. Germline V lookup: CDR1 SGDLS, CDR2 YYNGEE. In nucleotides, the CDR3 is TGTGCCAGCAGCGTAGGTAATGGCTACACCTTC. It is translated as CASSVGNGYTF.

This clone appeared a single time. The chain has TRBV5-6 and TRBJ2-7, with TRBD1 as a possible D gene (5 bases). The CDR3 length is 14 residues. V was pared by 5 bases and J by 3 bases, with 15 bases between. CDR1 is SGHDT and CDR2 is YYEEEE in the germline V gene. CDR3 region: CASRDEKGHYEQYF. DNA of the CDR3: TGTGCCAGCAGGGACGAGAAAGGACACTACGAGCAGTACTTC.

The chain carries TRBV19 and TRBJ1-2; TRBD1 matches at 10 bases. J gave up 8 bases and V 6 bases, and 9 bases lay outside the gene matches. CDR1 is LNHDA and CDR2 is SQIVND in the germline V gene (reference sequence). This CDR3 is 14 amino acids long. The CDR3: CASSVDRGLGGYTF. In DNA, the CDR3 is TGTGCCAGTAGCGTCGACAGGGGGCTCGGAGGCTACACCTTC.

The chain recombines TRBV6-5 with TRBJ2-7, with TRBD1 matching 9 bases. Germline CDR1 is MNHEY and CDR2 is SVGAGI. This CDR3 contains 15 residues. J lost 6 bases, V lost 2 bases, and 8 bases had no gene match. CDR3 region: CASSYTRTGEREQYF. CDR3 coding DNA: TGTGCCAGCAGTTACACTAGGACAGGGGAGCGCGAGCAGTACTTC.

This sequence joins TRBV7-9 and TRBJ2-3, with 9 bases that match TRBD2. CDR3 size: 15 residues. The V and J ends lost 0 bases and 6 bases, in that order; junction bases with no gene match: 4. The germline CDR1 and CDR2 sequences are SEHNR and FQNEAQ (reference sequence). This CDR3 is CASSLAGGGADTQYF. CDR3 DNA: TGTGCCAGCAGCTTAGCCGGCGGGGGGGCCGATACGCAGTATTTT.

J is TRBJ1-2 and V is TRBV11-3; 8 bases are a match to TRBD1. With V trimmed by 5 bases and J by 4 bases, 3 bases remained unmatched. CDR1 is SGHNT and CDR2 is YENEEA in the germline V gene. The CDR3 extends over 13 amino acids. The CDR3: CASSRGQGYGYTF. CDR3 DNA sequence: TGTGCCAGCAGCCGTGGACAGGGCTATGGCTACACCTTC.

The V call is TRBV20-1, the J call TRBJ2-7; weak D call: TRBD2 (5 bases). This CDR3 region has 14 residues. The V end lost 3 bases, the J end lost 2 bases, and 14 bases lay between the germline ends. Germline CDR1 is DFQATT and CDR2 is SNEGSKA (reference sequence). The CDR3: CSASLRAGAYEQYF. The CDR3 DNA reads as TGCAGTGCTAGTTTGAGGGCCGGCGCCTACGAGCAGTACTTC.

The CDR3 is CASSLQFMNTEAFF. The CDR3 DNA reads TGCGCCAGCAGCTTGCAGTTCATGAACACTGAAGCTTTCTTT. The genes are TRBV5-1 and TRBJ1-1; D gene unclear. Deletions cut 1 base from V and 0 bases from J, with 7 bases between. In germline, CDR1 is SGHRS, CDR2 YFSETQ. The CDR3 has 14 amino acids.

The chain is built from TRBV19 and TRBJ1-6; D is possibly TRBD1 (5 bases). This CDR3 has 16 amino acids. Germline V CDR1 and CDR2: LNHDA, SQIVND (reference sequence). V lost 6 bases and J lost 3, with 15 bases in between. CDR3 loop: CASREGRLNYNSPLHF. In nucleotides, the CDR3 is TGTGCCAGTAGGGAGGGACGTTTGAACTATAATTCACCCCTCCACTTT.

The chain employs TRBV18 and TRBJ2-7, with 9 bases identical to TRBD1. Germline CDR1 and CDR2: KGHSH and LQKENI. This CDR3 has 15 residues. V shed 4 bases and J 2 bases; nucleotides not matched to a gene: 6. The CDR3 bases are TGTGCCAGCTCACAACCGGGACAGGGAACCTACGAGCAGTACTTC. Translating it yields CASSQPGQGTYEQYF. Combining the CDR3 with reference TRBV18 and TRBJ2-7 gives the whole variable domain NAGVMQNPRHLVRRRGQEARLRCSPMKGHSHVYWYRQLPEEGLKFMVYLQKENIIDESGMPKERFSAEFPKEGPSILRIQQVVRGDSAAYFCASSQPGQGTYEQYFGPGTRLTVT.

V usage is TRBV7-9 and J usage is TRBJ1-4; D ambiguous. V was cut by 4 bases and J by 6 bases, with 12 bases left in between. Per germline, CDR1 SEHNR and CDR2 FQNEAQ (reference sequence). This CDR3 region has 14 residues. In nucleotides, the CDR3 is TGTGCCAGCAGCTGGGTGGACGGGGATGAAAAACTGTTTTTT. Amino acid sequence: CASSWVDGDEKLFF.

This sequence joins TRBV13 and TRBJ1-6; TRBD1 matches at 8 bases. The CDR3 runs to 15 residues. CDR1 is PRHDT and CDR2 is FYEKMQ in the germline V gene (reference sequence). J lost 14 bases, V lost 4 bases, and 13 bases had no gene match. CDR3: CASSSGPGQARALHF. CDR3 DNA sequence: TGTGCCAGCAGCTCGGGGCCGGGACAGGCTCGGGCCCTCCACTTT.

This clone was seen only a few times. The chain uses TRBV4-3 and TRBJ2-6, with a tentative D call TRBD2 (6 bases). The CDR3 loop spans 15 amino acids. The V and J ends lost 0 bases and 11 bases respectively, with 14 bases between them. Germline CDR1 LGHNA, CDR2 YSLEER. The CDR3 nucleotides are TGCGCCAGCAGCCAAGATGGCGGGACCGCTGACGTCCTGACTTTC. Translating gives CASSQDGGTADVLTF.

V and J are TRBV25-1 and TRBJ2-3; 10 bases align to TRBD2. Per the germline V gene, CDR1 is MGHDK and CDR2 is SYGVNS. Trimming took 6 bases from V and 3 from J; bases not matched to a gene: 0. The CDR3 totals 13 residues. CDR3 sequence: CASRLAGTDTQYF. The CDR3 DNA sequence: TGTGCCAGCAGACTAGCGGGGACAGATACGCAGTATTTT. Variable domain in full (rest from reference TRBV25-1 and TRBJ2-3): EADIYQTPRYLVIGTGKKITLECSQTMGHDKMYWYQQDPGMELHLIHYSYGVNSTEKGDLSSESTVSRIRTEHFPLTLESARPSHTSQYLCASRLAGTDTQYFGPGTRLTVL.

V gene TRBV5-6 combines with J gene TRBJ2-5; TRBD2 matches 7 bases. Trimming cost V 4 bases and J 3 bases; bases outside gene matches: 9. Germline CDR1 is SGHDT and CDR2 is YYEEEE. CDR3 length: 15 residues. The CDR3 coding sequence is TGTGCCAGCAGCCTGACCGGACTAGTAAAAGAGACCCAGTACTTC. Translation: CASSLTGLVKETQYF.